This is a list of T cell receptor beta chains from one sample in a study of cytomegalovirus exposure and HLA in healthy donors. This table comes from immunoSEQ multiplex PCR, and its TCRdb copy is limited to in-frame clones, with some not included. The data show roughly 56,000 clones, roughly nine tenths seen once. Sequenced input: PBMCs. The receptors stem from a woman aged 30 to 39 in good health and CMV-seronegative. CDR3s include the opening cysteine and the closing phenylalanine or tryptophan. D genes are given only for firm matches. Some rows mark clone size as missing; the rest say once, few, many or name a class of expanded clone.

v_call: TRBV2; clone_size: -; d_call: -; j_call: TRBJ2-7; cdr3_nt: TGTGCCAGCGCGTGGGCGGGAAGGACGGAAGAGCAGTACTTC; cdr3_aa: CASAWAGRTEEQYF
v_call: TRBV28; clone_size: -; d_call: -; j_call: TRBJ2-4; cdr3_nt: TGTGCCAGCAGTCCCCAGGGGACCGCCGGAGCCAAAAACATTCAGTACTTC; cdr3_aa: CASSPQGTAGAKNIQYF
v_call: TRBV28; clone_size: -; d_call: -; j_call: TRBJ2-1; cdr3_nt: TGTGCCAGCACCGCTGGGGGGGCGGGCAATGAGCAGTTCTTC; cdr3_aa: CASTAGGAGNEQFF
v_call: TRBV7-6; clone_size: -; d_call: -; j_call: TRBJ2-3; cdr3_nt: TGTGCCAGCAGCTTAGCGGAGGCCACAGATACGCAGTATTTT; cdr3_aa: CASSLAEATDTQYF
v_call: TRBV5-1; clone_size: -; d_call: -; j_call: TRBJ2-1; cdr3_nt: TGCGCCAGCAGCTTGAGGCAGGGTTCCTACAATGAGCAGTTCTTC; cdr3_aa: CASSLRQGSYNEQFF
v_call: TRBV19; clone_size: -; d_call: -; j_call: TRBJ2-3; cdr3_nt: TGTGCCAGTAGACCATGGACGGACTACTCGACAGATACGCAGTATTTT; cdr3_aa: CASRPWTDYSTDTQYF
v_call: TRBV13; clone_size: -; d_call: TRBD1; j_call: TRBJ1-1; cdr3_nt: TGTGCCAGCAGCTGGGACAGCAGGGCGACTGAAGCTTTCTTT; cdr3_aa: CASSWDSRATEAFF
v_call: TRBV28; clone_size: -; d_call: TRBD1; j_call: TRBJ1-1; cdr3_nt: TGTGCCAGCAGTTTATACAGGGGGCGGGTGAACACTGAAGCTTTCTTT; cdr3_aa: CASSLYRGRVNTEAFF
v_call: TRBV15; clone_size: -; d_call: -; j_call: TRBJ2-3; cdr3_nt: TGTGCCACCAGCAGAGATGGGGCGGACACAGATACGCAGTATTTT; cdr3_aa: CATSRDGADTDTQYF
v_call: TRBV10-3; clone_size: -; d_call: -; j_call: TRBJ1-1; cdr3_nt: TGTGCCATCAGTGTGGGAGAGAACACTGAAGCTTTCTTT; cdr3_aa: CAISVGENTEAFF
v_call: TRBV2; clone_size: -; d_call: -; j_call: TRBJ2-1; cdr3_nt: TGTGCCAGCGGCGACACCACCTCCTACAATGAGCAGTTCTTC; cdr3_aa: CASGDTTSYNEQFF
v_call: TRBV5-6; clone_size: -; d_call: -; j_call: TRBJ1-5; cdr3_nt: TGTGCCAGCAAGCGTCGGGCAGGGAATAGCAATCAGCCCCAGCATTTT; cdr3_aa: CASKRRAGNSNQPQHF
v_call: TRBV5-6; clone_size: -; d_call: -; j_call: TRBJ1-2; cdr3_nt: TGTGCCAGCAGCTTGCCAGGTCAGGACTATGGCTACACCTTC; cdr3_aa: CASSLPGQDYGYTF
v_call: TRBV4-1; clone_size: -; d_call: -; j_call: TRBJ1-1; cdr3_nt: TGCGCCAGCAGCCAAGATAGCTATGGAAAGCGGGTTAACACTGAAGCTTTCTTT; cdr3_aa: CASSQDSYGKRVNTEAFF
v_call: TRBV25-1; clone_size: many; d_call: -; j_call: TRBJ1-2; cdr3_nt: TGTGCCAGCAGTGATGGACGGGGGATTAACTATGGCTACACCTTC; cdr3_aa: CASSDGRGINYGYTF
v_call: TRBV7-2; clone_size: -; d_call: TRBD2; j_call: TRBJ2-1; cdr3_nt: TGTGCCAGCAGCTTGGATTCCTCTAGAGCGGGAGGGCCCGGTGAGCAGTTCTTC; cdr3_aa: CASSLDSSRAGGPGEQFF
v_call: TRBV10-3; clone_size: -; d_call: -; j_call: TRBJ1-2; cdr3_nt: TGTGCCATCAGTGAGTCGGGAGGGAATAACTATGGCTACACCTTC; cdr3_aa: CAISESGGNNYGYTF
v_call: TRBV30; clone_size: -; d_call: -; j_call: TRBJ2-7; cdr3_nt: TGTGCCTGGAGTGTAGCACAGAGCTCCTACGAGCAGTACTTC; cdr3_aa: CAWSVAQSSYEQYF
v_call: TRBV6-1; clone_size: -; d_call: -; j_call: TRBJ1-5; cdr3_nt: TGTGCCAGCAAGCGGGAGAACGATCAGCCCCAGCATTTT; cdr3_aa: CASKRENDQPQHF
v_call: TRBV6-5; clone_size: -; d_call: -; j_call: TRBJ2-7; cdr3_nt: TGTGCCAGCAGTTACGAGTACTACGAGCAGTACTTC; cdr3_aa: CASSYEYYEQYF
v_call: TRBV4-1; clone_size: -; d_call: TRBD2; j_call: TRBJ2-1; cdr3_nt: TGCGCCAGCAGCCAAGATGAGAAACCGGGACTAGCGGACAATGAGCAGTTCTTC; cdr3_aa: CASSQDEKPGLADNEQFF
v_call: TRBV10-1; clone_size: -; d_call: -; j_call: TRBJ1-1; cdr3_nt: TGCGCCAGCAGTGAGTCCGTCAGGGGCATCACTGAAGCTTTCTTT; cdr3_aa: CASSESVRGITEAFF